Given below is one T cell receptor beta chain in context. This clonotype was observed many times. Its antigen remains unidentified. Base qualities are not at hand, and no much larger clone is one base apart. This specimen's treatment or condition label, interpreted: live attenuated yellow fever vaccine strain. PBMCs were isolated from peripheral blood using a standard Ficoll-Paque protocol. CD4 and CD8 T-cell fractions were isolated with Dynabeads CD4 and CD8 positive selection kits. RNA was extracted with TriZol from bulk PBMCs, CD4 and CD8 fractions, and dextramer-positive and dextramer-negative fractions. This entry is derived from a study of T cells after yellow fever vaccination (dated by TCRdb to 2018 to 2020). The study in broad terms: Libraries from fractions with low cell numbers were prepared with the SMART-Seq v4 Ultra Low Input RNA kit. To follow T-cell clones before and after primary and booster YFV17D yellow fever vaccination, bulk TCR alpha and beta repertoires were sequenced over time. Two healthy male donors made up the cohort, one aged 18 to 29 years and the other aged 30 to 40 years. Blood samples were taken at several timepoints before and after primary and secondary immunization, and bulk PBMC replicates and cell subsets were isolated. The investigation overall reported the following: Because only two donors were included in the study, the extent to which the findings can be generalized is limited. Most clones expanded after primary vaccination were re-detected after the booster (around 96% of CD4 and 88% of CD8), suggesting broad memory maintenance. The secondary T-cell response was found to be weaker but faster than the primary response, with a peak reached on day 5 rather than on day 15. FACS-sorted repertoires could contain abundant contaminating clonotypes from the bulk population, so computational filtering was required. A small share of clonotypes was detected in both CD4 and CD8 compartments, with the overlap likely arising from convergent recombination.

TCR cDNA was made using 5'RACE template switching, a step that added a universal primer site and unique molecular identifiers. cDNA synthesis was primed from both the TCR alpha and TCR beta constant segments. Two PCR steps were used to amplify libraries, with sample barcodes and sequencing adapters being added in the second step. Sequencing of libraries was done on Illumina HiSeq 2500 (2x100 bp) or NovaSeq (2x150 bp). Per the original workflow: Reads were demultiplexed and collapsed into UMI consensus sequences with MIGEC, and V(D)J alignment was performed with MiXCR. Vaccine-responding clonotypes were defined with edgeR using replicate PBMC samples, requiring FDR below 0.01 and a log2 fold change above 5 up to day 15. Each bulk clonotype received a CD4 or CD8 identity based on whether the sequenced CD4 or CD8 repertoire contained that clonotype at higher abundance. TCRdb reprocessing: public reads trimmed at Q25 with fastp, clones called with MiXCR, in-frame beta chains kept. Each entry is one CDR3 protein sequence, shown with its most common DNA and genes. None of the V and J calls come from the authors' own analysis; TCRdb made them. The sample table contains 110,000 to 150,000 distinct CDR3 sequences; only one count was recorded for just over 6.5% of them. Under 0.7% of the sample comes from the top ten.

As encoded in the germline V gene, CDR1 is SGDLS while CDR2 is YYNGEE. The CDR3 runs 14 amino acids, cysteine and phenylalanine included. CDR3 DNA only is kept here, 42 bases in frame from base 1. V drops 4 bases and J drops 2 bases, leaving 13 bases in between. The sequence was collected from a man between 25 and 39 years old who received the YFV17D yellow fever vaccine. Source: CD4+ T cells sorted from PBMCs, taken 10 days after the yellow fever booster vaccination. The chain uses TRBV9 and TRBJ2-7; no D gene can be assigned with confidence. The CDR3 protein: CASSPLDRPYEQYF. The nucleotide sequence reads as follows: TGTGCCAGCAGCCCCCTCGATCGACCCTACGAGCAGTACTTC.